This T cell receptor (beta chain) was captured by sequencing in a study of beta chain features in type 1 diabetes. Findings and caveats of the study: All four CD4+ subsets of Type 1 diabetes patients contained TCRB CDR3s that were moderately but significantly shorter.

The whole isolated RNA underwent reverse transcription, so sequencing captured expressed TCRB transcripts. Assay: immunoSEQ multiplex PCR; the TCRdb copy retains only in-frame clones and omits some. The sample has 600,000 to 750,000 clones; over 10% are singletons. For this clone: Antigen: not known.

The sequenced material came from naive CD4+ T cells from blood. The sequence derives from a man aged 30 to 39 with type 1 diabetes.

The DNA of the CDR3 is TGCAGCGTTGGCGCGGGGGAGCACCTCACAGATACGCAGTATTTT. Residues: CSVGAGEHLTDTQYF. The J gene is TRBJ2-3, the V gene TRBV29-1, with 7 bases identical to TRBD2. The germline gives CDR1 SQVTM, CDR2 ANQGSEA. The junction had 9 bases not matched to a gene; V was cut back by 4 bases and J by 2 bases. The CDR3 is made up of 15 amino acids.